The clone carrying this T cell receptor beta chain was seen repeatedly, ten times or more. What it binds is not known. Multiplex PCR amplified TCR beta CDR3 with 32 V and 13 J primers. TCRdb reprocessed the multiplex PCR reads via MiXCR and lists one record per CDR3 protein. The table has about 11,000 distinct CDR3 sequences, approximately 29% seen once. This entry comes from a study of immune heterogeneity within non-small cell lung tumors. Study-level results: Tumor sites in a patient shared identical dominant CDR3 beta clonotypes and also carried site-unique high-frequency clones.

The starting template was genomic DNA from bulk tumor, approximately 600 ng per sample. From each primary tumor, several far-apart biopsies were obtained during surgery. Patients underwent curative surgery for untreated, newly diagnosed non-small cell lung cancer. Per germline, CDR1 MDHEN and CDR2 SYDVKM. V dropped 3 bases and J dropped 1 base, with 12 bases sitting between them. This CDR3 region has 15 residues. The sample comprised lung tumor tissue. This receptor was identified in a woman aged 50 to 60 with non-small cell lung cancer. This sequence joins TRBV28 and TRBJ2-5, with D possibly being TRBD2 (6 bases). The CDR3: CASSLEEGAQETQYF. The CDR3 nucleotides read TGTGCCAGCAGTTTGGAGGAGGGAGCCCAAGAGACCCAGTACTTC.